Listed below are T cell receptor beta chains from one sample, sequenced in a study of T-cell memory formation after mild COVID-19. MiXCR was run by TCRdb on the 5' RACE reads, yielding one entry per CDR3 protein. Of roughly 350,000 distinct CDR3 sequences listed, roughly 15% were seen once; the top ten hold 22%. Sequencing was performed on PBMCs or a T cell subset sorted from them (not recorded which). The source is a man aged 18 to 29 who had mild COVID-19 (a few samples of this study predate the infection). Cell type and time point are not known. Both conserved end residues are part of each CDR3. Each record gives: J gene, V gene, D gene, clone size, CDR3 protein, CDR3 DNA. A D gene is named only where the DNA matches it firmly. Expanded clones are given a class, and other clones once, few, many or no size at all.

j_call: TRBJ1-2
v_call: TRBV7-2
d_call: -
clone_size: few
cdr3_aa: CASIVGGSTYGYTF
cdr3_nt: TGTGCCAGCATCGTGGGGGGGAGCACGTATGGCTACACCTTC

j_call: TRBJ2-3
v_call: TRBV7-9
d_call: -
clone_size: -
cdr3_aa: CASIQGAKTADTQYF
cdr3_nt: TGTGCCAGCATCCAAGGCGCAAAAACGGCAGATACGCAGTATTTT

j_call: TRBJ1-6
v_call: TRBV6-2/TRBV6-3
d_call: -
clone_size: -
cdr3_aa: CASSYPLQESGSPLHF
cdr3_nt: TGTGCCAGCAGTTACCCCCTTCAGGAGTCAGGATCACCCCTCCACTTT

j_call: TRBJ2-5
v_call: TRBV5-1
d_call: -
clone_size: few
cdr3_aa: CASSFRVGETQYF
cdr3_nt: TGCGCCAGCAGCTTCAGGGTTGGGGAGACCCAGTACTTC

j_call: TRBJ1-5
v_call: TRBV12-3/TRBV12-4
d_call: -
clone_size: -
cdr3_aa: CASSGVINQPQHF
cdr3_nt: TGTGCCAGCAGTGGGGTCATCAATCAGCCCCAGCATTTT

j_call: TRBJ2-5
v_call: TRBV2
d_call: -
clone_size: few
cdr3_aa: CASSQDYAETQYF
cdr3_nt: TGTGCCAGCAGTCAGGACTATGCGGAGACCCAGTACTTC

j_call: TRBJ2-1
v_call: TRBV5-1
d_call: -
clone_size: -
cdr3_aa: CASSLETRVGAGISNEQFF
cdr3_nt: TGCGCCAGCAGCTTGGAGACTCGGGTCGGGGCAGGGATAAGCAATGAGCAGTTCTTC

j_call: TRBJ2-7
v_call: TRBV5-5
d_call: -
clone_size: few
cdr3_aa: CASSGQGAVTYEQYF
cdr3_nt: TGTGCCAGCAGCGGGCAGGGCGCCGTAACCTACGAGCAGTACTTC

j_call: TRBJ2-6
v_call: TRBV6-5
d_call: -
clone_size: few
cdr3_aa: CASSYSVARVSTPGANVLTF
cdr3_nt: TGTGCCAGCAGTTACTCAGTCGCTAGGGTTTCCACCCCTGGGGCCAACGTCCTGACTTTC

j_call: TRBJ1-5
v_call: TRBV5-5
d_call: -
clone_size: -
cdr3_aa: CASSPWQDNQPQHF
cdr3_nt: TGTGCCAGCAGTCCTTGGCAGGATAATCAGCCCCAGCATTTT

j_call: TRBJ2-5
v_call: TRBV5-4
d_call: TRBD1
clone_size: many
cdr3_aa: CASSLQGAQETQYF
cdr3_nt: TGTGCCAGCAGCTTACAGGGGGCCCAAGAGACCCAGTACTTC

j_call: TRBJ1-2
v_call: TRBV27
d_call: -
clone_size: few
cdr3_aa: CASSLAAGFGGYTF
cdr3_nt: TGTGCCAGCAGCCTAGCAGCGGGGTTCGGAGGCTACACCTTC

j_call: TRBJ2-1
v_call: TRBV5-1
d_call: -
clone_size: -
cdr3_aa: CASSLLTSVGNEQFF
cdr3_nt: TGCGCCAGCAGCTTGCTGACTAGTGTCGGCAATGAGCAGTTCTTC

j_call: TRBJ1-1
v_call: TRBV4-3
d_call: -
clone_size: -
cdr3_aa: CASSPTSSVTAKAFF
cdr3_nt: TGCGCCAGCAGCCCGACATCCTCCGTGACAGCGAAAGCTTTCTTT

j_call: TRBJ2-3
v_call: TRBV4-3
d_call: TRBD1
clone_size: -
cdr3_aa: CASSPSGQGTGADTQYF
cdr3_nt: TGCGCCAGCAGCCCGTCGGGACAGGGTACGGGGGCAGATACGCAGTATTTT

j_call: TRBJ2-5
v_call: TRBV7-2
d_call: -
clone_size: few
cdr3_aa: CASSSDVPSGTQYF
cdr3_nt: TGTGCCAGCAGCTCCGACGTACCTTCGGGGACCCAGTACTTC

j_call: TRBJ2-3
v_call: TRBV2
d_call: TRBD2
clone_size: -
cdr3_aa: CASSDGTSGGATDTQYF
cdr3_nt: TGTGCCAGCAGTGATGGGACTAGCGGGGGGGCGACAGATACGCAGTATTTT

j_call: TRBJ1-5
v_call: TRBV6-1
d_call: TRBD1
clone_size: few
cdr3_aa: CASSGLTGVGNQPQHF
cdr3_nt: TGTGCCAGCAGTGGACTCACAGGGGTGGGCAATCAGCCCCAGCATTTT

j_call: TRBJ2-4
v_call: TRBV4-3
d_call: -
clone_size: few
cdr3_aa: CASSQGTQLAKNIQYF
cdr3_nt: TGCGCCAGCAGCCAAGGGACTCAACTAGCCAAAAACATTCAGTACTTC

j_call: TRBJ2-7
v_call: TRBV4-2
d_call: -
clone_size: -
cdr3_aa: CASSQGSGNYGQQYF
cdr3_nt: TGTGCCAGCAGCCAAGGATCGGGGAACTACGGGCAGCAGTACTTC

j_call: TRBJ2-2
v_call: TRBV10-3
d_call: TRBD2
clone_size: -
cdr3_aa: CAISFSGGRNTGELFF
cdr3_nt: TGTGCCATCAGTTTTAGCGGGGGTAGAAACACCGGGGAGCTGTTTTTT

j_call: TRBJ1-1
v_call: TRBV4-1
d_call: -
clone_size: few
cdr3_aa: CASSPIGEEAFF
cdr3_nt: TGCGCCAGCAGCCCCATAGGGGAAGAAGCTTTCTTT

j_call: TRBJ1-1
v_call: TRBV7-6
d_call: -
clone_size: many
cdr3_aa: CASSLTENTEAFF
cdr3_nt: TGTGCCAGCAGCTTAACAGAGAACACTGAAGCTTTCTTT

j_call: TRBJ2-3
v_call: TRBV7-9
d_call: -
clone_size: few
cdr3_aa: CAWGEGSTDTQYF
cdr3_nt: TGTGCCTGGGGTGAGGGCAGCACAGATACGCAGTATTTT

j_call: TRBJ2-4
v_call: TRBV15
d_call: TRBD2
clone_size: few
cdr3_aa: CATSRVGGNIQYF
cdr3_nt: TGTGCCACCAGCAGGGTGGGGGGGAACATTCAGTACTTC

j_call: TRBJ2-7
v_call: TRBV12-3/TRBV12-4
d_call: -
clone_size: few
cdr3_aa: CASSLVPLGGRLVYEQYF
cdr3_nt: TGTGCCAGCAGTTTGGTTCCGTTAGGGGGGCGTCTTGTCTACGAGCAGTACTTC

j_call: TRBJ2-3
v_call: TRBV3-1
d_call: TRBD1
clone_size: few
cdr3_aa: CASSRGQGGTDTQYF
cdr3_nt: TGTGCCAGCAGCAGAGGACAGGGTGGCACAGATACGCAGTATTTT

j_call: TRBJ2-7
v_call: TRBV18
d_call: TRBD2
clone_size: -
cdr3_aa: CASSPRTSRGYEQYF
cdr3_nt: TGTGCCAGCTCTCCTCGGACTAGTAGGGGCTACGAGCAGTACTTC

j_call: TRBJ2-7
v_call: TRBV2
d_call: TRBD1
clone_size: few
cdr3_aa: CASSEVGQGAYEQYF
cdr3_nt: TGTGCCAGCAGCGAGGTCGGTCAGGGGGCCTACGAGCAGTACTTC

j_call: TRBJ1-5
v_call: TRBV12-5
d_call: TRBD1
clone_size: -
cdr3_aa: CASATGGQPQHF
cdr3_nt: TGTGCTAGTGCTACAGGGGGACAGCCCCAGCATTTT

j_call: TRBJ2-7
v_call: TRBV10-3
d_call: -
clone_size: few
cdr3_aa: CAISIQTEGGEQYF
cdr3_nt: TGTGCCATCAGCATACAGACAGAGGGTGGCGAGCAGTACTTC

j_call: TRBJ2-1
v_call: TRBV2
d_call: TRBD1
clone_size: few
cdr3_aa: CAKETGGERDSYNEQFF
cdr3_nt: TGTGCCAAAGAGACAGGGGGCGAAAGGGACTCCTACAATGAGCAGTTCTTC